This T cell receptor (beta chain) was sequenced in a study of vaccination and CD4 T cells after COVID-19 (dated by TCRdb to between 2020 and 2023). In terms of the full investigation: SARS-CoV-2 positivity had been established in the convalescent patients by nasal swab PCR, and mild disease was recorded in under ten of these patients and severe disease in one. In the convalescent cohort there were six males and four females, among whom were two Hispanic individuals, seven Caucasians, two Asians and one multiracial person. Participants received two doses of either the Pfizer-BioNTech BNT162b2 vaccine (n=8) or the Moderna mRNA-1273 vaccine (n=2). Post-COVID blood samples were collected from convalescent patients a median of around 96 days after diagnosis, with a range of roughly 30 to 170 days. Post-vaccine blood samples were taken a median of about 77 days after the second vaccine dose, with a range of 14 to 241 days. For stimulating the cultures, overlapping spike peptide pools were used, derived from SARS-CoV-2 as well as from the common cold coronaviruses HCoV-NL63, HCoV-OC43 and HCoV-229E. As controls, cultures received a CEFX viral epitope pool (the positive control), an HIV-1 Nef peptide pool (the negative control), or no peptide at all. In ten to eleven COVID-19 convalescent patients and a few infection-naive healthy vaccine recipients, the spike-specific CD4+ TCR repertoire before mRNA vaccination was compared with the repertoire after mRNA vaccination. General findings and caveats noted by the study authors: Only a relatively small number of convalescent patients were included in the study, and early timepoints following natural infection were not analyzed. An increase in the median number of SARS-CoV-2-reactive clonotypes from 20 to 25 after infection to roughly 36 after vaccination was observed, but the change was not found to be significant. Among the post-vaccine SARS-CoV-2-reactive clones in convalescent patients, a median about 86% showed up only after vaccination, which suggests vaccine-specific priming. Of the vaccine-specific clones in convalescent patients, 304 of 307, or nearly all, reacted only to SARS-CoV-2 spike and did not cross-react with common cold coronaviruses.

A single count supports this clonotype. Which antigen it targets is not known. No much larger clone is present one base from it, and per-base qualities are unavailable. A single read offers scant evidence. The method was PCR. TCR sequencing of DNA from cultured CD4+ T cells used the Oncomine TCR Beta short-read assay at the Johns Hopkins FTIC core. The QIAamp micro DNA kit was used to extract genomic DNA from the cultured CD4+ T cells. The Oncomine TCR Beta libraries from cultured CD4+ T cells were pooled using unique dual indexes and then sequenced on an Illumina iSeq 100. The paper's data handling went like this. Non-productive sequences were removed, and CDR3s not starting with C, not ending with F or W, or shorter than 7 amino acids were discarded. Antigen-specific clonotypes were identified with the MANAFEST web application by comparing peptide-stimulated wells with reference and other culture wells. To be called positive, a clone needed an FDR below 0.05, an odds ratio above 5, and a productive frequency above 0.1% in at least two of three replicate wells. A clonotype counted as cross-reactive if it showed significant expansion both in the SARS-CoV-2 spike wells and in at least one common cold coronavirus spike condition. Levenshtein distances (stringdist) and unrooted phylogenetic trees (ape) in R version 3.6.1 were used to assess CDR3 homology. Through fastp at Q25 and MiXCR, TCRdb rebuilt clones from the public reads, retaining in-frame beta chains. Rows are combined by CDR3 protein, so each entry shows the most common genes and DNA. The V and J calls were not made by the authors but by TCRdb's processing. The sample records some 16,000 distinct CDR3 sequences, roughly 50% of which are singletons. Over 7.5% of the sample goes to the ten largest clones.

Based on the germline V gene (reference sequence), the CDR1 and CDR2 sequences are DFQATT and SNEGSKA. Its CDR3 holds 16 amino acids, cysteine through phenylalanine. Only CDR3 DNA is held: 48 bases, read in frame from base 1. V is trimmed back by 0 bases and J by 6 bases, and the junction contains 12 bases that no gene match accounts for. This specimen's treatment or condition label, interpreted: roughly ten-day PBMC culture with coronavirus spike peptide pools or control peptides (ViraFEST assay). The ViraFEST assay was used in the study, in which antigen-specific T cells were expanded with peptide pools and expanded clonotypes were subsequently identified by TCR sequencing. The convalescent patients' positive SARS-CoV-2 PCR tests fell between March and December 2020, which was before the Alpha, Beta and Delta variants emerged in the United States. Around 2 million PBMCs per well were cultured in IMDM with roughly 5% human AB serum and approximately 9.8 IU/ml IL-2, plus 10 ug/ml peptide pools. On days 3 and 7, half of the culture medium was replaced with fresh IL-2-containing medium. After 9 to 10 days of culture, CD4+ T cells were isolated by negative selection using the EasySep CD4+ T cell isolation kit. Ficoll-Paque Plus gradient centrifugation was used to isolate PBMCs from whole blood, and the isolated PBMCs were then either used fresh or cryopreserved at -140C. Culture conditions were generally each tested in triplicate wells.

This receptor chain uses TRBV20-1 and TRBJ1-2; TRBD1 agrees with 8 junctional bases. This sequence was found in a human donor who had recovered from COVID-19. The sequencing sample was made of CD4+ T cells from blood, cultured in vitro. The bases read TGCAGTGCTAGAGACACCCAAACCTACAGGGGGAATGGCTACACCTTC. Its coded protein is CSARDTQTYRGNGYTF.